This T cell receptor (beta chain) appears in the sequencing data of a study of blood T cell repertoires in COVID-19. Study summary: The United States, Italy and Spain supplied acute and convalescent COVID-19 samples. Sources were T cells, B-cell-depleted T cells, or PBMCs; the material itself was cDNA or gDNA.

The Seattle patients joined while their infection was active and were tracked longitudinally afterward. After removal of 4 bases from V and 7 bases from J, the junction contained 8 bases not matched to a gene. This CDR3 region has 15 residues. CDR1 is SEHNR and CDR2 is FQNEAQ in the germline V gene (reference sequence). In the authors' workflow: Reference gene primer amplification gave nucleated cell count estimates. Profiling relied on immunoSEQ multiplex PCR, and the TCRdb table lists in-frame clones only, not all of them. The D gene and trimming were derived from the DNA, and the V and J assignments and clone size from that table. The repertoire holds about 200,000 clones, more than 70% seen once, with roughly 18% in the top ten.

The TCR sequence derives from an older person with COVID-19, enrolled during active disease. The J gene is TRBJ2-1, the V gene TRBV7-9, with 9 bases that match TRBD2. The sequencing input was peripheral blood. The CDR3 here is CASSYLAGALNEQFF. The DNA of the CDR3 is TGTGCCAGCAGCTATTTAGCGGGAGCGTTGAATGAGCAGTTCTTC.